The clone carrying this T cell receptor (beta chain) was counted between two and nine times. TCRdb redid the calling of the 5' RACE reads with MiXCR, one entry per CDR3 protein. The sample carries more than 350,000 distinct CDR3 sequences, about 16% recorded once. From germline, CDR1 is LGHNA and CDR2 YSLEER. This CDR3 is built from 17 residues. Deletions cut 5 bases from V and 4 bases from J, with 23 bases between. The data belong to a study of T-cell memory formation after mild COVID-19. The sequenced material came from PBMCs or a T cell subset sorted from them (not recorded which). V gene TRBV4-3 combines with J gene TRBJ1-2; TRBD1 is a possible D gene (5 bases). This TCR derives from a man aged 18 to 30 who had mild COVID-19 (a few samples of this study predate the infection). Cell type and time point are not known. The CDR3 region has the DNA TGCGCCAGCAGCTTGGAGGTGGGGACCTCCCGCCTCTATGGCTACACCTTC. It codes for CASSLEVGTSRLYGYTF.